This TCR beta chain was retrieved from a study of PD-1 blockade in classical Hodgkin lymphoma. Study-level points and caveats: The repertoire differences lack a defined cause, possibly disease activity or prior therapy.

Per germline, CDR1 SEHNR and CDR2 FQNEAQ (reference sequence). The V end was cut by 2 bases, the J end by 4 bases, with 8 bases between. The CDR3 runs to 13 residues. The repertoire was sequenced with immunoSEQ multiplex PCR; TCRdb's copy has only in-frame clones and lacks some. Here the sample spans around 25,000 clones, roughly 78% being singletons. Comments on this clone: Its cognate antigen is unknown.

All patients experienced relapse after autologous stem cell transplantation, and brentuximab vedotin exposure was variable. This material consisted of peripheral blood mononuclear cells (PBMCs), taken before the second cycle of nivolumab. The V gene is TRBV7-9, the J gene TRBJ1-2; no definite D call. This clonotype was obtained from a human donor with classical Hodgkin lymphoma. CDR3 sequence: CASSLIPRYGYTF. In DNA, the CDR3 is TGTGCCAGCAGCTTAATACCCCGCTATGGCTACACCTTC. Combining the CDR3 with reference TRBV7-9 and TRBJ1-2 gives the whole variable domain DTGVSQNPRHKITKRGQNVTFRCDPISEHNRLYWYRQTLGQGPEFLTYFQNEAQLEKSRLLSDRFSAERPKGSFSTLEIQRTEQGDSAMYLCASSLIPRYGYTFGSGTRLTVV.